The 15 T cell receptor beta chains below were found in one sample sequenced in a study of regulatory T cells in long-lasting Graves disease. The time point is: newly diagnosed GD, antithyroid drugs for less than 3 months. PBMC-derived RNA was used for the TCR library. The authors built TCR beta libraries using iRepertoire HTBI primers and Arm-PCR of CDR3 regions. MiXCR, applied by TCRdb to the multiplex PCR reads, yields one record per CDR3 protein. The sample holds roughly 420,000 distinct CDR3 sequences, roughly a sixth seen once. The specimen comprised peripheral blood mononuclear cells (PBMCs), sampled at new diagnosis, from a patient treated with antithyroid drugs. These receptor sequences come from a female donor with Graves disease.

This clonotype was observed many times. J is TRBJ2-3 and V is TRBV4-2, with D uncertain. The CDR3 has 13 residues. Germline CDR1 is LGHNA and CDR2 is YNFKEQ. V dropped 1 base and J dropped 4 bases, with 6 bases sitting between them. The CDR3 reads CASSQASPDTQYF. DNA of the CDR3: TGTGCCAGCAGCCAAGCGTCCCCAGATACGCAGTATTTT.

The V and J genes are TRBV2 and TRBJ2-1; no clear D. The tail of the sequence fits TRBJ2-5 better, so the J call may be wrong. The CDR3 runs 16 residues. The germline gives CDR1 SNHLY, CDR2 FYNNEI. Written as DNA, the CDR3 is TGTGCCAGCAGTCCCCAGACGGGTTCGAACGGAGAGACCCAGTACTTC. It codes for CASSPQTGSNGETQYF.

This clonotype turned up a few times. The genes are TRBV4-1 and TRBJ1-5, with TRBD1 as a possible D gene (5 bases). The V gene's germline CDR1 is MGHRA and CDR2 YSYEKL. The CDR3 contains 15 residues. With 2 bases removed from V and 3 bases from J, the gap between germline ends came to 11 bases. CDR3 amino acids: CASSQTTAHNQPQHF. Here the CDR3 DNA reads TGCGCCAGCAGCCAAACGACAGCCCACAATCAGCCCCAGCATTTT.

This clonotype was seen a handful of times. The chain links TRBV7-9 to TRBJ1-2, with no clear D. Trimming removed 2 bases at V and 4 bases at J, with 8 bases between. In germline, CDR1 is SEHNR, CDR2 FQNEAQ (reference sequence). This CDR3 contains 13 residues. CDR3 in DNA: TGTGCCAGCAGCTTAATACAGTTCTATGGCTACACCTTC. Its protein product is CASSLIQFYGYTF.

This clonotype was counted at least ten times. This chain joins TRBV5-1 and TRBJ1-5; tentatively, D is TRBD1 (5 bases). Germline V gene lookup returns CDR1 SGHRS and CDR2 YFSETQ. The CDR3 loop spans 13 amino acids. Trimming shortened V by 4 bases and J by 6 bases, and 11 bases separated the two germline ends. The CDR3 protein is CASSPQGSQPQHF. The CDR3 region has the DNA TGCGCCAGCAGCCCGCAGGGTAGTCAGCCCCAGCATTTT.

This clonotype was seen at least ten times. The chain uses TRBV20-1 and TRBJ1-1; TRBD1 aligns across 8 bases. Germline assignment: CDR1 DFQATT and CDR2 SNEGSKA (reference sequence). After removal of 7 bases from V and 1 base from J, the junction contained 8 bases not matched to a gene. This CDR3 has 14 amino acids. The CDR3 loop is CSVSQGAQNTEAFF. DNA for the CDR3: TGCAGTGTTTCTCAGGGGGCCCAGAACACTGAAGCTTTCTTT.

This clonotype was seen repeatedly, ten times or more. The V gene is TRBV7-9, the J gene TRBJ1-1; D is perhaps TRBD1 (6 bases). The CDR3 has 12 residues. V lost 5 bases and J 11 bases, leaving 15 bases between the germline ends. Germline V lookup: CDR1 SEHNR, CDR2 FQNEAQ (reference sequence). CDR3 protein: CASSLSTGWAFF. CDR3 DNA sequence: TGTGCCAGCAGCCTTTCGACAGGTTGGGCTTTCTTT.

This clonotype was seen repeatedly, ten times or more. The V and J genes are TRBV6-1 and TRBJ2-2; perhaps D is TRBD1 or TRBD2 (5 bases each). V gave up 8 bases and J gave up 7 bases, with 11 bases separating them. Germline V CDR1 and CDR2: MNHNS, SASEGT. The CDR3 is made up of 12 amino acids. Here the CDR3 reads CASWLGVGELFF. CDR3 sequence (DNA): TGTGCCAGCTGGTTGGGGGTCGGGGAGCTGTTTTTT.

The sample holds a few counts of this clonotype. This rearrangement joins TRBV12-3 or TRBV12-4 to TRBJ1-2; D is possibly TRBD1 (6 bases). This CDR3 contains 12 residues. V was cut by 6 bases and J by 4 bases, with 9 bases left in between. The CDR3 sequence is CASRGGIYGYTF. In DNA, the CDR3 is TGTGCCAGCAGAGGGGGGATCTATGGCTACACCTTC.

Many counts were recorded for this clonotype. The chain has TRBV7-9 and TRBJ2-3; D is unclear. The CDR3 covers 15 residues. Germline lookup yields CDR1 SEHNR and CDR2 FQNEAQ (reference sequence). V shed 5 bases and J shed 0 bases, with 12 bases lying between them. CDR3 loop: CASSGSGTSTDTQYF. CDR3 in DNA: TGTGCCAGCAGCGGCTCTGGAACTAGCACAGATACGCAGTATTTT.

This clonotype was counted at least ten times. This rearrangement joins TRBV2 to TRBJ2-7, with 7 bases lining up with TRBD2. Trimming took 5 bases from V and 7 from J; bases not matched to a gene: 5. The CDR3 consists of 12 residues. Germline assignment: CDR1 SNHLY and CDR2 FYNNEI. CDR3 protein: CASSRSSGEQYF. Written as DNA, the CDR3 is TGTGCCAGCAGTCGATCTAGCGGAGAGCAGTACTTC.

As concerns this clonotype: A read error is possible here, since a much larger clone lies one base away. The chain links TRBV11-1 to TRBJ2-7; D may be TRBD2 (7 bases). CDR3 size: 14 residues. CDR1 SGHAT and CDR2 FQDESV come from the germline V gene (reference sequence). V lost 4 bases and J lost 6, with 16 bases in between. The DNA of the CDR3 is TGTGCCAGCAGCTGGGGGAGGGGGGGGCTCGAGCAGTACTTC. Encoded protein: CASSWGRGGLEQYF.

This clonotype was seen ten or more times. V is TRBV20-1 and J is TRBJ1-2; D is unclear. The V end lost 5 bases, the J end lost 8 bases, and 15 bases lay between the germline ends. The germline V gene has CDR1 DFQATT and CDR2 SNEGSKA (reference sequence). The CDR3 contains 12 residues. CDR3 DNA: TGCAGTGCTCGATCCTACTCAAGAGGCTACACCTTC. It translates to CSARSYSRGYTF.

This clonotype was counted at least ten times. CDR3 loop: CASSEGWYWANTEAFF. CDR3 DNA: TGCGCCAGCAGCGAGGGCTGGTATTGGGCGAACACTGAAGCTTTCTTT. This chain joins TRBV5-1 and TRBJ1-1; D unresolved. The germline gives CDR1 SGHRS, CDR2 YFSETQ. V was cut by 4 bases and J by 1 base, with 17 bases left in between. The CDR3 totals 16 residues.

This clonotype was seen repeatedly, ten times or more. This sequence joins TRBV4-2 and TRBJ1-1; D is undetermined. V lost 7 bases, J lost 0 bases, and 9 bases lay in between. Germline CDR1 is LGHNA and CDR2 is YNFKEQ. The CDR3 consists of 13 residues. The CDR3 loop reads CASTPGMNTEAFF. The CDR3 nucleotides are TGTGCCAGCACCCCTGGCATGAACACTGAAGCTTTCTTT.